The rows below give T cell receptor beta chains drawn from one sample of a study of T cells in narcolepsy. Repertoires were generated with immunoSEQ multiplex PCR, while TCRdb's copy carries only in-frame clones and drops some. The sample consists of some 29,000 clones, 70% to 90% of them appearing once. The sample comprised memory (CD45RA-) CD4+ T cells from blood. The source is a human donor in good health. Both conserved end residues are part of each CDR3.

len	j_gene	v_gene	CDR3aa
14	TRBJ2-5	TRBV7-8	CASSSLVGGETQYF
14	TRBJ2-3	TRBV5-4	CASSLGPHTDTQYF
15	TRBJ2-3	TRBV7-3	CASSLGGARTDTQYF
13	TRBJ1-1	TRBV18	CASSSQGNTEAFF
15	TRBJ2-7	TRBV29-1	CSVTLAGHGPYEQYF
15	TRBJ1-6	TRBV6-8	CASRRTAPRKSPLHF
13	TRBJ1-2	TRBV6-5	CASSRGQNYGYTF
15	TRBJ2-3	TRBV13	CASSPTGTSTDTQYF
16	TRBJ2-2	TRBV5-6	CASSPERETNTGELFF
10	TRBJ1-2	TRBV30	CAWSNYGYTF
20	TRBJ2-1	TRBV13	CASSAPGLAGGTSSYNEQFF
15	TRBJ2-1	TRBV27	CASSPNGGITSLAFF
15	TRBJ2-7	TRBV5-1	CASSLERAYTHEQYF
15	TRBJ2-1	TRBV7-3	CASSSLAGGLNEQFF
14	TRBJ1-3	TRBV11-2	CASSLDRSGNTIYF
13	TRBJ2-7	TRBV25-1	CASSDLWGNEQYF
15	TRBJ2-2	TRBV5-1	CASSFTPGTPGELFF
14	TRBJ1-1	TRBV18	CASSPGQGNTEAFF
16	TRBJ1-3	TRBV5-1	CASSLEGQGDGNTIYF
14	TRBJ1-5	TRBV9	CASSVGGDNQPQHF
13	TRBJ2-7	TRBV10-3	CAIRRDKGSEQYF
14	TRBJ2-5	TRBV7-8	CASSHRTGAETQYF
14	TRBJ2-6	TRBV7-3	CASSLQRGANVLTF
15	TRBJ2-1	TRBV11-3	CASSFSGTTYNEQFF
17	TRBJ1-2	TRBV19	CASRTSGTGLFRGGYTF
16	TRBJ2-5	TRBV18	CASSPQFFRDQETQYF
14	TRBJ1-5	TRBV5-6	CASSFGREGQPQHF
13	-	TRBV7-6	CASSSGTGYEQYF
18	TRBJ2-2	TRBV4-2	CASSQDPKGYANTGELFF
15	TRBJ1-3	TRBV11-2	CASSPIALNGNTIYF
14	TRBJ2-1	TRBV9	CASSVEGVDHEQFF
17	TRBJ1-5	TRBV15	CATSRGGTKNSNQPQHF
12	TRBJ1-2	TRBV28	CASNGLLDGYTF
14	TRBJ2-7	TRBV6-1	CASSEGSYSYEQYF
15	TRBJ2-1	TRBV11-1	CASSYDRDTYNEQFF
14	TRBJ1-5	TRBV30	CAWSVGTGGQPQHF
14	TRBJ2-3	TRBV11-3	CASSLGASTDTQYF
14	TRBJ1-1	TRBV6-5	CASSYLNRGTEAFF
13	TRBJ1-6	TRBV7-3	CASSQARGSPLHF
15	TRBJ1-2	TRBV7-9	CASSTHAATPHGYTF
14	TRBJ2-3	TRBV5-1	CASTTSGRTDTQYF
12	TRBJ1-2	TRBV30	CAWRVGNYGYTF
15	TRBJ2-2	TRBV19	CASSMSRTNTGELFF
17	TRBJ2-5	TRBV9	CASSPAAGGTGGETQYF
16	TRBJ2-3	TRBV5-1	CASSLDPAASTDTQYF
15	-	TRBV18	CASSPLGVSGDEQYF
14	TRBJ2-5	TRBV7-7	CASSPGTAPGSQYF
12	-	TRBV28	CASSPRFYEQYF
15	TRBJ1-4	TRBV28	CASSLFDRVMEKLFF
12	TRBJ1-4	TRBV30	CASGQGYEKLFF
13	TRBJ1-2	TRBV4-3	CASSQGTEQGYTF
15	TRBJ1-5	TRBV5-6	CASSWRTGIGQPQHF
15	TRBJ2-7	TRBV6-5	CASSQRSWGAYEQYF
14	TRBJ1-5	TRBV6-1	CASRRSSSGQPQHF
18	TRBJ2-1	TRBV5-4	CASSVANKLAGGYNEQFF
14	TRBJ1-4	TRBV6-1	CASSLPSANEKLFF
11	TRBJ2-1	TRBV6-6	CASSVQHEQFF
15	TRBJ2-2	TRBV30	CAWSVPDREGGELFF
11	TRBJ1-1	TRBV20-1	CSAQANTEAFF